The clone carrying this T cell receptor beta chain was counted at least ten times. Antigen specificity is unknown. This specimen belongs to a study of regulatory T cells in long-lasting Graves disease. The time point here: newly diagnosed GD, antithyroid drugs for less than 3 months. PBMC-derived RNA was used for the TCR library. Overall study results and limits: Possibly, accuracy suffered from the small sample size.

J was trimmed by 4 bases and V by 0 bases; bases with no gene match: 9. The CDR3 covers 17 residues. The germline gives CDR1 MDHEN, CDR2 SYDVKM. The authors built TCR beta libraries using iRepertoire HTBI primers and Arm-PCR of CDR3 regions. TCRdb reprocessed the multiplex PCR reads with MiXCR, giving one entry per CDR3 protein. Seen here are 400,000 to 550,000 distinct CDR3 sequences, roughly 15% observed once, and the top ten hold 9.5% to 12%. These data also formed part of another study, on T cells in Graves' hyperthyroidism and ophthalmopathy.

This sequence originates from a woman aged 25 to 39 with Graves disease. The sample here was peripheral blood mononuclear cells (PBMCs), taken at new diagnosis, from a patient treated with antithyroid drugs. The J gene is TRBJ2-3, the V gene TRBV28; 8 nucleotides align to TRBD1. The CDR3 loop is CASSLWVWTGWADTQYF. For the CDR3, the DNA is TGTGCCAGCAGTTTATGGGTTTGGACAGGGTGGGCAGATACGCAGTATTTT.